What follows are 8 T cell receptor beta chains derived from one specimen sequenced in a study of T cell responses to AZD1222 COVID-19 vaccine. Method: immunoSEQ multiplex PCR; TCRdb's copy keeps in-frame clones and lacks some. The table lists fewer than 150,000 clones, around 89% of them singletons. The sequencing used peripheral blood, collected 28 days after the second AZD1222 dose. These receptors all come from an adult who received the AZD1222 COVID-19 vaccine.

In regard to this clone: A read error may produce the germline difference seen at one junction end. The chain links TRBV6-6 to TRBJ1-6, with D unclear. Germline CDR1 MNHNY, CDR2 SVGAGI (reference sequence). This CDR3 spans 12 amino acids. The CDR3 DNA reads TGTGCCAGCAGTTATCCGGAGACGGACCACTTCTTT. Translating it yields CASSYPETDHFF.

The V and J genes are TRBV6-2 or TRBV6-3 and TRBJ1-5, with TRBD1 as a possible D gene (5 bases). Per the germline V gene, CDR1 is MNHEY and CDR2 is SVGEGT. Deletions cut 4 bases from V and 5 bases from J, with 27 bases between. The length of the CDR3 is 19 residues. CDR3 DNA: TGTGCCAGCAGTTGGGACCCCGACACTGGCACGCCGAAACATCAGCCCCAGCATTTT. It yields the protein CASSWDPDTGTPKHQPQHF.

This sequence joins TRBV4-1 and TRBJ1-6; tentatively, D is TRBD1 (5 bases). The CDR3 is 17 residues long. Germline-derived CDR1 and CDR2 are MGHRA and YSYEKL. The V and J ends lost 1 base and 8 bases respectively, with 18 bases between them. CDR3 residues: CASSQVSGGYADSPLHF. Here the CDR3 DNA reads TGCGCCAGCAGCCAAGTAAGTGGGGGGTACGCGGATTCACCCCTCCACTTT.

The rearrangement links TRBV24-1 to TRBJ2-2; 8 nucleotides match TRBD2. Per the germline V gene, CDR1 is KGHDR and CDR2 is SFDVKD. V lost 9 bases and J lost 3; bases outside the gene matches: 11. The CDR3 runs to 16 residues. The CDR3 protein is CATQGVAGIDTGELFF. The CDR3, as DNA: TGTGCCACCCAGGGAGTAGCGGGAATCGACACCGGGGAGCTGTTTTTT.

In DNA, the CDR3 is TGTGCCAGCCTTGACAGCTCTGGGGCCAACGTCCTGACTTTC. This sequence encodes CASLDSSGANVLTF. This chain connects TRBV6-5 to TRBJ2-6; possible D gene TRBD1, 5 bases. The germline V and J ends were trimmed by 8 bases and 0 bases, with 8 bases remaining between them. The CDR3 contains 14 residues. CDR1 and CDR2 (germline): MNHEY, SVGAGI.

The chain couples TRBV3-1 (or the pseudogene TRBV3-2) to TRBJ1-1, with D hard to call. The CDR3 is made up of 14 amino acids. V was clipped by 0 bases and J by 10 bases, with 15 bases between them. Germline V CDR1 and CDR2: LGHDT, YNNKEL (reference sequence). The CDR3, as DNA: TGTGCCAGCAGCCAAGAAAGGGCAGGTGGTGGAGCTTTCTTT. This gives the protein CASSQERAGGGAFF.

This chain uses TRBV7-8 with TRBJ1-2; no reliable D call. V lost 5 bases to trimming and J lost 4 bases, with 14 bases between them. CDR1 and CDR2 (germline): SGHVS, FQNEAQ. The CDR3 loop spans 14 amino acids. As DNA, the CDR3 is TGTGCCAGCAGCCCCATTGGGGTCCTCTATGGCTACACCTTC. Encoded protein: CASSPIGVLYGYTF.

The chain uses TRBV4-1 and TRBJ2-2, with D perhaps matching TRBD2 (5 bases). There are 18 residues in the CDR3. The V gene's germline CDR1 is MGHRA and CDR2 YSYEKL. V was cut by 2 bases and J by 6 bases, with 22 bases left in between. As DNA, the CDR3 is TGCGCCAGCAGCCAAATGACGGCGAGGGCATACGCCTCCGGGGAGCTGTTTTTT. Amino acids: CASSQMTARAYASGELFF.